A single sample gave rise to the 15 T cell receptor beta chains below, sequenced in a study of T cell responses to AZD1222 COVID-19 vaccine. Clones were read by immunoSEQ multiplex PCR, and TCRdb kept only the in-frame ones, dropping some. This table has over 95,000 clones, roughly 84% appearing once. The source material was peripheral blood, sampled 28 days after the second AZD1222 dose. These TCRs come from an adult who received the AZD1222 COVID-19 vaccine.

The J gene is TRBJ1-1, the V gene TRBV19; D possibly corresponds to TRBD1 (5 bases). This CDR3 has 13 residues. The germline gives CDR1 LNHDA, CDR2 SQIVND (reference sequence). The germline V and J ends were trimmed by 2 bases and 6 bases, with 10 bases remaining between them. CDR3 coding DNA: TGTGCCAGTAGTATAACCCGGGGGTCTGAAGCTTTCTTT. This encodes CASSITRGSEAFF.

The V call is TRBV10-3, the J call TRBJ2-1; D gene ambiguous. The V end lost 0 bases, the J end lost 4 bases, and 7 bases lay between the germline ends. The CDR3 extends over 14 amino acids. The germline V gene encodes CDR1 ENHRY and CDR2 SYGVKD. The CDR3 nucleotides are TGTGCCATCAGTGAGTCGGGGTCATACAATGAGCAGTTCTTC. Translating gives CAISESGSYNEQFF.

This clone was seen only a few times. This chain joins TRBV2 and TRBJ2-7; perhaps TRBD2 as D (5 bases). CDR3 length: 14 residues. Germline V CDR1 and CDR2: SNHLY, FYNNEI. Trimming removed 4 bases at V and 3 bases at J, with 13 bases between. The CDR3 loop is CASSVSGFSYEQYF. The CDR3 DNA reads TGTGCCAGCAGTGTTTCGGGATTTAGCTACGAGCAGTACTTC.

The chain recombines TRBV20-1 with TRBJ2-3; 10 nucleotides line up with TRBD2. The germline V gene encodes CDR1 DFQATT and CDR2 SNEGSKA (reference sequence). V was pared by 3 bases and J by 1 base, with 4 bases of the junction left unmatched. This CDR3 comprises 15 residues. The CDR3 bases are TGCAGTGCTAGTTCCAGCGGGAGGGGCACAGATACGCAGTATTTT. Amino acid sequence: CSASSSGRGTDTQYF.

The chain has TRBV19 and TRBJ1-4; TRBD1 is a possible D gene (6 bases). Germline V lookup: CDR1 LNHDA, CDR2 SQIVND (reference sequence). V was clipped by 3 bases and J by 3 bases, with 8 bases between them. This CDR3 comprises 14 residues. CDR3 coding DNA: TGTGCCAGTAGTATGGGGGCGGCTAATGAAAAACTGTTTTTT. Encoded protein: CASSMGAANEKLFF.

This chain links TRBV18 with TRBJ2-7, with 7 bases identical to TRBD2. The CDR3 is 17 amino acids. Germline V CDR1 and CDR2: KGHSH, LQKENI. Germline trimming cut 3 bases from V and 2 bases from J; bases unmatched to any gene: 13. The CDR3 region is CASSPIWGGRETYEQYF. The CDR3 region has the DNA TGTGCCAGCTCACCTATTTGGGGCGGGAGAGAAACCTACGAGCAGTACTTC.

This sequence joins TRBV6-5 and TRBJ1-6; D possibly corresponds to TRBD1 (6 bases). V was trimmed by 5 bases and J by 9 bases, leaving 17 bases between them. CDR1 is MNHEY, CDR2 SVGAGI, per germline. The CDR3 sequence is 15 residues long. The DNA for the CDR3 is TGTGCCAGCAGTACCCACTCAGGGGATATTTCACCCCTCCACTTT. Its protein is CASSTHSGDISPLHF.

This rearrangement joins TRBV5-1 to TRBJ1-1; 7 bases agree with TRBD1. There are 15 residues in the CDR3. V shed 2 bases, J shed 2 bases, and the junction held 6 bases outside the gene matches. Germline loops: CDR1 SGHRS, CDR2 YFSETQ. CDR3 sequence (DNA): TGCGCCAGCAGCTTTTCCGGGACAGCCAACACTGAAGCTTTCTTT. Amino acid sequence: CASSFSGTANTEAFF. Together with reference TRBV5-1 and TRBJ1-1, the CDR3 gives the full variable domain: KAGVTQTPRYLIKTRGQQVTLSCSPISGHRSVSWYQQTPGQGLQFLFEYFSETQRNKGNFPGRFSGRQFSNSRSEMNVSTLELGDSALYLCASSFSGTANTEAFFGQGTRLTVV.

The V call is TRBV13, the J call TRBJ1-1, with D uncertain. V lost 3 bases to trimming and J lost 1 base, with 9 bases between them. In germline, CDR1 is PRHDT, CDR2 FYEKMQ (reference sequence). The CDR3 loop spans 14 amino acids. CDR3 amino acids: CASSFGRPNTEAFF. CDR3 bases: TGTGCCAGCAGCTTCGGCAGGCCGAACACTGAAGCTTTCTTT.

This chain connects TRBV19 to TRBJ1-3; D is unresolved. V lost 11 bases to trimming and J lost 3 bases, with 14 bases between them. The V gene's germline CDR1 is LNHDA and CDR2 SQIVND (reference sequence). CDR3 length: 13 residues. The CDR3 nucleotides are TGTGCCGCAAGTTCAGAGATTGGAAACACCATATATTTT. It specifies CAASSEIGNTIYF. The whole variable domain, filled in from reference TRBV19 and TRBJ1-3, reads DGGITQSPKYLFRKEGQNVTLSCEQNLNHDAMYWYRQDPGQGLRLIYYSQIVNDFQKGDIAEGYSVSREKKESFPLTVTSAQKNPTAFYLCAASSEIGNTIYFGEGSWLTVV.

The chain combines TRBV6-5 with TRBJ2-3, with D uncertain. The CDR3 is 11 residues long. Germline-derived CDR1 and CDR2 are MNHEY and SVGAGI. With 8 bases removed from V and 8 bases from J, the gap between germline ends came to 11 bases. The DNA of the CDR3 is TGTGCCAGCCGCCTTAGTGGTACGCAGTATTTT. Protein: CASRLSGTQYF.

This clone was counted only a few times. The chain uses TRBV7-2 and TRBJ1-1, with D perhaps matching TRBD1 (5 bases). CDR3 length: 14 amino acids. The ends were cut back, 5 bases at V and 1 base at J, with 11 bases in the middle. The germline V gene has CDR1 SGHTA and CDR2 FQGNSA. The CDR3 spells CASSLWGRNTEAFF. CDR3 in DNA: TGTGCCAGCAGCCTATGGGGCAGGAACACTGAAGCTTTCTTT.

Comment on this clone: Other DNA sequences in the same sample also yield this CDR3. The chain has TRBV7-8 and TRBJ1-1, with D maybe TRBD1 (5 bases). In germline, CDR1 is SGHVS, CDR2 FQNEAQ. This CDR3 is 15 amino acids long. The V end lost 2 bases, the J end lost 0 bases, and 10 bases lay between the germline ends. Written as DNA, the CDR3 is TGTGCCAGCAGCTTAAAAAGACAGTTGAACACTGAAGCTTTCTTT. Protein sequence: CASSLKRQLNTEAFF.

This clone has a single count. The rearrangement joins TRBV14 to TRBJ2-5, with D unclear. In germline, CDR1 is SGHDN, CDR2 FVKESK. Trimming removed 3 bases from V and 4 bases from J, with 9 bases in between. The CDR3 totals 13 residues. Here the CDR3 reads CASSQTKGETQYF. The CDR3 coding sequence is TGTGCCAGCAGCCAGACGAAAGGAGAGACCCAGTACTTC.

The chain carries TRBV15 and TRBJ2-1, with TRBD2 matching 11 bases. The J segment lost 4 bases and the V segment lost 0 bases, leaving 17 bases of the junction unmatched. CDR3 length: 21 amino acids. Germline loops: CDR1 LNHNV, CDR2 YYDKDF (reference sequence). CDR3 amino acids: CATSRDEPVFLTSGVYNEQFF. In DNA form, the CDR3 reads TGTGCCACCAGCAGAGATGAGCCCGTTTTCCTGACTAGCGGGGTATACAATGAGCAGTTCTTC.